The 25 T cell receptor beta chains below were found in one sample sequenced in a study of T cell responses to AZD1222 COVID-19 vaccine. Clones were sequenced by immunoSEQ multiplex PCR, and TCRdb holds only the in-frame ones, with some missing. The sample carries about 83,000 clones, approximately 85% recorded once. Sequencing used peripheral blood, obtained on day 0 of AZD1222 vaccination. The receptors stem from an adult in good health.

The chain joins TRBV4-2 to TRBJ2-1; TRBD2 is a possible D gene (5 bases). CDR3 length: 16 residues. Per germline, CDR1 LGHNA and CDR2 YNFKEQ. The V end lost 5 bases, the J end lost 2 bases, and 16 bases lay between the germline ends. The CDR3 DNA reads TGTGCCAGCAGCACATGGGCGGGTGGGGCCTACAATGAGCAGTTCTTC. This encodes CASSTWAGGAYNEQFF.

The chain employs TRBV15 and TRBJ1-2; no firm D call. Trimming removed 4 bases from V and 7 bases from J, with 16 bases in between. Germline V gene data show CDR1 as LNHNV and CDR2 as YYDKDF (reference sequence). The CDR3 is made up of 14 amino acids. CDR3 sequence reads: CATSTRVTGSGYTF. CDR3 sequence (DNA): TGTGCCACCAGCACTAGAGTAACGGGCTCTGGCTACACCTTC.

The genes are TRBV19 and TRBJ2-5; TRBD1 matches 9 bases. Germline loops: CDR1 LNHDA, CDR2 SQIVND (reference sequence). There are 14 residues in the CDR3. V shed 4 bases, J shed 4 bases, and the junction held 4 bases outside the gene matches. CDR3 in amino acids: CASSTNRGRETQYF. DNA for the CDR3: TGTGCCAGTAGTACCAACAGGGGGCGAGAGACCCAGTACTTC.

The gene calls are TRBV7-2 and TRBJ1-5, with D tentatively TRBD1 (5 bases). Germline V gene sequence: CDR1 SGHTA, CDR2 FQGNSA. This CDR3 is built from 13 residues. Trimming took 5 bases from V and 7 from J, leaving 12 bases between them. CDR3 sequence reads: CASSDRGIQPQHF. The DNA of the CDR3 is TGTGCCAGCAGCGACCGGGGGATCCAGCCCCAGCATTTT. The full variable domain, completed using reference TRBV7-2 and TRBJ1-5, is GAGVSQSPSNKVTEKGKDVELRCDPISGHTALYWYRQSLGQGLEFLIYFQGNSAPDKSGLPSDRFSAERTGGSVSTLTIQRTQQEDSAVYLCASSDRGIQPQHFGDGTRLSIL.

This chain uses TRBV5-1 with TRBJ1-5; D is perhaps TRBD1 (5 bases). Looked up from germline, CDR1 is SGHRS and CDR2 is YFSETQ. The CDR3 is made up of 15 amino acids. Trimming stripped 0 bases from V and 7 bases from J, with 14 bases between. CDR3 amino acids: CASSLEGQAQQPQHF. CDR3 coding DNA: TGCGCCAGCAGCTTGGAGGGGCAGGCGCAGCAGCCCCAGCATTTT.

This clone has a single count. J is TRBJ1-5 and V is TRBV3-1 (or the pseudogene TRBV3-2); no clear D gene. The length of the CDR3 is 12 residues. CDR1 LGHDT and CDR2 YNNKEL come from the germline V gene (reference sequence). V was shortened by 0 bases and J by 7 bases, with 4 bases between the two germline ends. As DNA, the CDR3 is TGTGCCAGCAGCCAAGAGTCCCAGCCCCAGCATTTT. It yields the protein CASSQESQPQHF.

The rearrangement joins TRBV5-1 to TRBJ1-5, with a possible D match to TRBD1 (5 bases). Germline V CDR1 and CDR2: SGHRS, YFSETQ. Trimming removed 6 bases from V and 9 bases from J, with 19 bases in between. The CDR3 spans 14 residues. Here the CDR3 DNA reads TGCGCCAGCAACCTATCCGGCGGGGCTTGGCCCCAGCATTTT. Its protein product is CASNLSGGAWPQHF.

This rearrangement joins TRBV12-3 or TRBV12-4 to TRBJ1-6, with unresolved D. CDR3 length equals 13 residues. Trimming stripped 5 bases from V and 7 bases from J, with 9 bases between. CDR3 DNA sequence: TGTGCCAGCAGTGTCTCGATGAATTCACCCCTCCACTTT. It encodes CASSVSMNSPLHF.

V and J are TRBV28 and TRBJ1-1, with D uncertain. The CDR3 consists of 11 residues. Trimming removed 4 bases from V and 5 bases from J, with 5 bases in between. From germline, CDR1 is MDHEN and CDR2 SYDVKM. The CDR3 DNA reads TGTGCCAGCAGTTCCGGGACTGAAGCTTTCTTT. Its protein is CASSSGTEAFF.

The chain is built from TRBV12-3 or TRBV12-4 and TRBJ1-2, with a tentative D call TRBD1 (5 bases). The CDR3 extends over 13 amino acids. Trimming left V 8 bases short and J 7 bases short, with 17 bases between. In DNA, the CDR3 is TGTGCCAGCGAGGGGAGCGCCGGGCGTGGCTACACCTTC. Protein product: CASEGSAGRGYTF.

The chain combines TRBV24-1 with TRBJ1-2, with D perhaps matching TRBD1 (5 bases). There are 14 residues in the CDR3. V lost 1 base and J lost 3, with 8 bases in between. The germline gives CDR1 KGHDR, CDR2 SFDVKD. CDR3 residues: CATSDFSRDYGYTF. DNA for the CDR3: TGTGCCACCAGTGATTTCAGCAGGGACTATGGCTACACCTTC.

In regard to this clone: The junction departs from germline at one end; a sequencing error may be responsible. The chain couples TRBV20-1 to TRBJ2-3; 7 nucleotides align to TRBD1. This CDR3 spans 11 amino acids. The germline CDR1 and CDR2 sequences are DFQATT and SNEGSKA (reference sequence). The CDR3: CSAPAGTAQYF. The CDR3 bases are TGCAGTGCCCCCGCCGGGACAGCGCAATATTTT.

This clone showed up just a few times. The V call is TRBV10-3, the J call TRBJ1-2; no reliable D call. Germline V CDR1 and CDR2: ENHRY, SYGVKD. Trimming pared 2 bases from V and 2 bases from J, leaving 24 bases between. The CDR3 is 19 residues long. CDR3 in amino acids: CAISEAPPFLRKGNYGYTF. Written as DNA, the CDR3 is TGTGCCATCAGTGAGGCCCCCCCTTTTCTCCGAAAAGGGAACTATGGCTACACCTTC.

This clone occurred a few times. This sequence joins TRBV6-5 and TRBJ1-5; the D gene is possibly TRBD1 (6 bases). CDR1 is MNHEY, CDR2 SVGAGI, per germline. The CDR3 contains 15 residues. V lost 0 bases and J lost 7, with 13 bases in between. CDR3 region: CASSYSLGAGQPQHF. The CDR3 nucleotides read TGTGCCAGCAGTTACTCTTTGGGGGCCGGACAGCCCCAGCATTTT.

J is TRBJ1-2 and V is TRBV5-1, with TRBD1 identical over 7 bases. The CDR3 has 15 residues. From germline, CDR1 is SGHRS and CDR2 YFSETQ. The trim removed 4 bases at V and 5 bases at J, leaving 11 bases unmatched. CDR3 residues: CASSLQGEGLYGYTF. As DNA, the CDR3 is TGCGCCAGCAGCCTGCAGGGGGAGGGGCTTTATGGCTACACCTTC.

The gene calls are TRBV19 and TRBJ1-5; the D is unclear. The CDR3 runs to 15 residues. The germline V gene encodes CDR1 LNHDA and CDR2 SQIVND (reference sequence). Trimming removed 3 bases from V and 0 bases from J, with 9 bases in between. CDR3 DNA: TGTGCCAGTAGTATGCGGGGTTCTAGCAATCAGCCCCAGCATTTT. It translates to CASSMRGSSNQPQHF.

This sequence joins TRBV12-3 or TRBV12-4 and TRBJ2-3; D is ambiguous. This CDR3 contains 11 residues. The ends were cut back, 4 bases at V and 5 bases at J, with 4 bases in the middle. CDR3 nucleotide sequence: TGTGCCAGCAGTTCCCGAGATACGCAGTATTTT. This encodes CASSSRDTQYF.

The rearrangement joins TRBV4-1 to TRBJ1-6; 11 bases are shared with TRBD1. Germline V gene sequence: CDR1 MGHRA, CDR2 YSYEKL. V gave up 3 bases and J gave up 8 bases; unmatched junction bases: 6. The CDR3 runs to 16 residues. CDR3 nucleotide sequence: TGCGCCAGCAGCCATTGGACGGGACAGGGGGATTCACCCCTCCACTTT. Translated, it gives CASSHWTGQGDSPLHF.

This chain joins TRBV10-2 and TRBJ2-3; 12 positions agree with TRBD2. Germline assignment: CDR1 WSHSY and CDR2 SAAADI. This CDR3 has 15 residues. Trimming removed 6 bases from V and 1 base from J; junction bases left unmatched: 2. The CDR3 reads CASRRLAGGTDTQYF. CDR3 sequence (DNA): TGCGCCAGCAGGCGACTAGCGGGGGGCACAGATACGCAGTATTTT.

The chain combines TRBV30 with TRBJ2-1; D perhaps matches TRBD2 (6 bases). Germline CDR1 and CDR2: GTSNPN and SVGIG (reference sequence). The CDR3 runs 12 residues. V lost 5 bases and J lost 4, with 9 bases in between. The CDR3 spells CAWGAGYNEQFF. The CDR3 DNA sequence: TGTGCCTGGGGGGCGGGGTACAATGAGCAGTTCTTC.

Written as DNA, the CDR3 is TGTGCCTTGCAGGGCGATAATGAAAAACTGTTTTTT. Translation: CALQGDNEKLFF. This sequence joins TRBV30 and TRBJ1-4, with D perhaps matching TRBD1 (5 bases). Germline-derived CDR1 and CDR2 are GTSNPN and SVGIG (reference sequence). The CDR3 runs 12 residues. Trimming stripped 7 bases from V and 4 bases from J, with 10 bases between. Based on the CDR3 plus reference TRBV30 and TRBJ1-4, the full variable domain is SQTIHQWPATLVQPVGSPLSLECTVEGTSNPNLYWYRQAAGRGLQLLFYSVGIGQISSEVPQNLSASRPQDRQFILSSKKLLLSDSGFYLCALQGDNEKLFFGSGTQLSVL.

The chain joins TRBV27 to TRBJ1-2, with D possibly TRBD1 on 6 matching bases. V lost 6 bases and J 8 bases, leaving 16 bases between the germline ends. The CDR3 loop spans 13 amino acids. Germline CDR1 MNHEY, CDR2 SMNVEV (reference sequence). The CDR3 bases are TGTGCCAGCAGGGTTGACAGGAGGGGCGGCTACACCTTC. Protein sequence: CASRVDRRGGYTF.

The genes are TRBV6-6 and TRBJ2-1, with TRBD2 matching over 9 bases. Per germline, CDR1 MNHNY and CDR2 SVGAGI (reference sequence). CDR3 length: 15 amino acids. The trim removed 5 bases at V and 9 bases at J, leaving 11 bases unmatched. Here the CDR3 reads CASSAGTSWSAEQFF. The CDR3 region has the DNA TGTGCCAGCAGTGCCGGGACTAGCTGGTCGGCTGAGCAGTTCTTC.

This sequence joins TRBV19 and TRBJ1-2; perhaps TRBD1 as D (5 bases). This CDR3 comprises 14 residues. Germline V CDR1 and CDR2: LNHDA, SQIVND (reference sequence). The V end was cut by 4 bases, the J end by 3 bases, with 12 bases between. CDR3 protein: CASSSRDGYYGYTF. DNA for the CDR3: TGTGCCAGTAGTAGCCGGGACGGATACTATGGCTACACCTTC. Full variable domain (remainder filled in from reference TRBV19 and TRBJ1-2): DGGITQSPKYLFRKEGQNVTLSCEQNLNHDAMYWYRQDPGQGLRLIYYSQIVNDFQKGDIAEGYSVSREKKESFPLTVTSAQKNPTAFYLCASSSRDGYYGYTFGSGTRLTVV.

The chain has TRBV5-1 and TRBJ2-1; 8 positions agree with TRBD2. Germline loops: CDR1 SGHRS, CDR2 YFSETQ. The CDR3 has 17 amino acids. Trimming took 1 base from V and 0 from J; bases not matched to a gene: 6. The CDR3 sequence: CASSLSLAGSSYNEQFF. The DNA of the CDR3 is TGCGCCAGCAGCTTGTCGTTAGCGGGAAGCTCCTACAATGAGCAGTTCTTC.